The entry below gives a single TCR beta chain sequence along with its context. Data came from immunoSEQ multiplex PCR; TCRdb stores just in-frame clones and leaves some out. The sample holds roughly 93,000 clones; nearly 90% are singletons and the top ten take 2.5% to 3%. These data originate in a study of T cell responses to AZD1222 COVID-19 vaccine. This CDR3 spans 11 amino acids. Germline assignment: CDR1 GTSNPN and CDR2 SVGIG (reference sequence). Trimming cost V 0 bases and J 7 bases, with 6 bases left between them. The sequence came from an adult in good health. Here the sequenced sample was peripheral blood, taken on day 0 of MenACWY control vaccination. The chain employs TRBV30 and TRBJ1-1, with no clear D. The CDR3 sequence is CAWSVRLEAFF. DNA for the CDR3: TGTGCCTGGAGTGTTAGGCTTGAAGCTTTCTTT.